This TCR beta chain was identified during a study of cytomegalovirus exposure and HLA in healthy donors. Both 60 Vbeta primers and 13 Jbeta primers went into the PCR. Method: immunoSEQ multiplex PCR; TCRdb's copy keeps in-frame clones and lacks some. The sample yields 50,000 to 80,000 clones, roughly 73% seen once. The CDR3 has 15 residues. Trimming stripped 3 bases from V and 6 bases from J, with 12 bases between. Germline CDR1 and CDR2: LNHDA and SQIVND (reference sequence). Material for sequencing was PBMCs. The receptor's source is a male donor in good health and CMV-seropositive. The V call is TRBV19, the J call TRBJ1-6; D is unclear. CDR3 bases: TGTGCCAGTAGTATGAGAGGGTCTGGTAATTCACCCCTCCACTTT. It yields the protein CASSMRGSGNSPLHF.